The text below deals with one T cell receptor beta chain. Its antigen is as yet unknown. This sample was taken from a study of PD-L1 blockade in urothelial cancer. Overall study context: Patients began atezolizumab, 1,200 mg intravenously every 3 weeks, in the mid-2010s. When blood samples were assessed, the median T cell count was around 140,000. Study-wide findings and caveats: Durable benefit accompanied greater 3-week expansion of tumor-associated blood clones.

TCRdb's copy holds only in-frame clones and misses some; the assay was immunoSEQ multiplex PCR. This table has under 55,000 clones, 82% appearing once. Time point described: peripheral blood 6 weeks after treatment start. Samples spanned pretreatment and treatment, with 1 to 8 time points per patient. The CDR3 extends over 16 amino acids. V dropped 2 bases and J dropped 5 bases, with 18 bases sitting between them. In germline, CDR1 is MNHNY, CDR2 SVGAGI (reference sequence). The sample here was PBMCs, taken around atezolizumab (anti-PD-L1) treatment. The TCR comes from a man in his 60s with urothelial cancer. The genes are TRBV6-6 and TRBJ1-2; D is ambiguous. The CDR3, as DNA: TGTGCCAGCAGTTACCCCGCAGGAACCCTCAAATATGGCTACACCTTC. Its translation is CASSYPAGTLKYGYTF.